A selection of T cell receptor beta chains follows, all from one sample in a study of T cells in Graves' hyperthyroidism and ophthalmopathy. TCRdb redid the calling of the multiplex PCR reads with MiXCR, one entry per CDR3 protein. The data show around 380,000 distinct CDR3 sequences, roughly 13% seen once. The sequenced sample was blood. These receptors originate from a man aged 25 to 40 with Graves' hyperthyroidism that later progressed to Graves' ophthalmopathy. Each CDR3 is given without its conserved first and last residue. Each record gives: J gene, V gene, CDR3 protein.

TRBJ2-5 | TRBV20-1 | SARGTVGETQY
TRBJ2-6 | TRBV3-1 | ASSSGLGAGANVLT
TRBJ1-5 | TRBV28 | ASSLGPWNQPQH
TRBJ2-3 | TRBV12-3/TRBV12-4 | ASSTSGLREDTQY
TRBJ2-7 | TRBV11-3 | ASSPRSGWDYEQY
TRBJ2-7 | TRBV6-1 | ASSSRTTYEQY
TRBJ2-7 | TRBV10-3 | AISDFGQASYEQY
TRBJ1-5 | TRBV19 | ASSRSGTVSNQPQH
TRBJ1-2 | TRBV12-3/TRBV12-4 | ASSPHRQVQSYGYT
TRBJ2-3 | TRBV5-1 | ASSFRFSSTDTQY
TRBJ2-2 | TRBV7-9 | ASISGLSGGAFTGELF
TRBJ1-4 | TRBV28 | ASSPGGEEEKLF
TRBJ2-1 | TRBV6-1 | ASSFILAGEDEQF
TRBJ2-3 | TRBV15 | ATSLGVSSSSDTQY
TRBJ2-7 | TRBV28 | ASSFPTRSYEQY
TRBJ2-3 | TRBV7-9 | ASSAIAGVTDTQY
TRBJ2-3 | TRBV18 | ASSPRAATDTDTQY